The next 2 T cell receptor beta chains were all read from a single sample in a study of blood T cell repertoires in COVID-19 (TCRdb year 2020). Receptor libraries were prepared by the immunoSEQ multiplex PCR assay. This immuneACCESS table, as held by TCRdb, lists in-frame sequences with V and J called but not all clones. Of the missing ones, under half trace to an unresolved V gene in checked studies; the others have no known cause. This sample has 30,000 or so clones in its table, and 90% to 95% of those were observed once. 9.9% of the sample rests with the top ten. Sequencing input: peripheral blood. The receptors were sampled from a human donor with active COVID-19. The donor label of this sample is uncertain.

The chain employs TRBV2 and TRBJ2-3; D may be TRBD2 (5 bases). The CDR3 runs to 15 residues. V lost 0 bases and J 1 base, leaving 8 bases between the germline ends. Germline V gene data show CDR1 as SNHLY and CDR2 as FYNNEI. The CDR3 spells CASSEARAGTDTQYF. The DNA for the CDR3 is TGTGCCAGCAGTGAAGCGCGGGCTGGCACAGATACGCAGTATTTT.

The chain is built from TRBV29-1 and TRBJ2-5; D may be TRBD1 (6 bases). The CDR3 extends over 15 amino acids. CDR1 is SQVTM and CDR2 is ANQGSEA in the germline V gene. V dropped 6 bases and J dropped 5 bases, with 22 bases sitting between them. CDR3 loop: CSVDPLGAGWETQYF. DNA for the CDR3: TGCAGCGTGGACCCCTTGGGGGCCGGGTGGGAGACCCAGTACTTC.